These 21 T cell receptor beta chains originate from one sample sequenced in a study of cytomegalovirus exposure and HLA in healthy donors. Primers for the PCR totalled 60 Vbeta and 13 Jbeta. Profiling relied on immunoSEQ multiplex PCR, and the TCRdb table lists in-frame clones only, not all of them. The data show roughly 140,000 clones, around 80% seen once. Source material: PBMCs. Receptor source: a man in his thirties or forties in good health and CMV-seronegative.

This chain uses TRBV27 with TRBJ1-2; D not certain. This CDR3 has 11 residues. Germline loops: CDR1 MNHEY, CDR2 SMNVEV (reference sequence). Trimming took off 8 bases at V and 9 bases at J, with 13 bases between the two ends. The CDR3 DNA reads as TGTGCCAGCGGCAATTCTAGGCGCTACACCTTC. Translating gives CASGNSRRYTF.

The DNA for the CDR3 is TGCGCCAGCAGCTTGGCGACGGACAGGGGCGACGAGCAGTACTTC. Amino acid sequence: CASSLATDRGDEQYF. The V gene is TRBV5-1, the J gene TRBJ2-7, with 9 bases identical to TRBD1. The CDR3 length is 15 residues. Germline CDR1 SGHRS, CDR2 YFSETQ. Trimming removed 0 bases from V and 5 bases from J; junction bases left unmatched: 6.

The chain recombines TRBV5-1 with TRBJ2-1; maybe TRBD2 (5 bases). V lost 2 bases to trimming and J lost 0 bases, with 12 bases between them. The CDR3 is 16 residues long. Looked up from germline, CDR1 is SGHRS and CDR2 is YFSETQ. In nucleotides, the CDR3 is TGCGCCAGCAGCTTCCTAGCTCACAGCTCCTACAATGAGCAGTTCTTC. Translation: CASSFLAHSSYNEQFF.

The chain recombines TRBV5-6 with TRBJ2-5, with 8 bases lining up with TRBD1. Germline trimming cut 2 bases from V and 5 bases from J; bases unmatched to any gene: 5. Germline lookup yields CDR1 SGHDT and CDR2 YYEEEE. The CDR3 length is 14 residues. The CDR3 sequence: CASSFRQGHETQYF. CDR3 sequence (DNA): TGTGCCAGCAGCTTTAGACAGGGGCATGAGACCCAGTACTTC.

This clone came up once. This chain joins TRBV10-2 and TRBJ1-1; 9 nucleotides align to TRBD1. With 6 bases clipped from V and 1 base from J, the junction kept 3 bases outside the gene matches. This CDR3 has 14 amino acids. CDR1 WSHSY and CDR2 SAAADI come from the germline V gene. In nucleotides, the CDR3 is TGCGCCAGCAGACAGGGGGCGGCGAACACTGAAGCTTTCTTT. It yields the protein CASRQGAANTEAFF.

V usage is TRBV5-1 and J usage is TRBJ2-1, with no clear D. Trimming left V 4 bases short and J 4 bases short, with 15 bases between. Germline CDR1 and CDR2: SGHRS and YFSETQ. This CDR3 region has 15 residues. The CDR3 nucleotides read TGCGCCAGCAGCCCCGAGGCGGAGTCATACAATGAGCAGTTCTTC. It yields the protein CASSPEAESYNEQFF.

This clone occurred once. The chain uses TRBV5-1 and TRBJ1-2, with a tentative D call TRBD1 (6 bases). There are 15 residues in the CDR3. The germline gives CDR1 SGHRS, CDR2 YFSETQ. V lost 4 bases and J lost 4, with 17 bases in between. The CDR3 bases are TGCGCCAGCAGCCTCTCAAAAGTAGGGGGCTATGGCTACACCTTC. It codes for CASSLSKVGGYGYTF.

The chain has TRBV6-6 and TRBJ2-7, with TRBD1 matching over 8 bases. The CDR3 covers 15 residues. The junction had 7 bases not matched to a gene; V was cut back by 2 bases and J by 4 bases. Germline V gene lookup returns CDR1 MNHNY and CDR2 SVGAGI (reference sequence). CDR3 protein: CASSYRQGLSYEQYF. The CDR3 DNA reads TGTGCCAGCAGTTACAGACAGGGGCTTAGTTACGAGCAGTACTTC.

The chain carries TRBV7-9 and TRBJ1-1; 8 bases agree with TRBD1. Germline-derived CDR1 and CDR2 are SEHNR and FQNEAQ (reference sequence). V lost 5 bases to trimming and J lost 4 bases; unmatched junction nucleotides: 3. The CDR3 length is 13 residues. The CDR3 protein is CASSQDRATEAFF. The CDR3 DNA follows: TGTGCCAGCAGCCAGGACAGGGCCACTGAAGCTTTCTTT.

This chain uses TRBV10-1 with TRBJ1-5; no firm D call. Germline CDR1 and CDR2: WNHNN and SYGVQD (reference sequence). Trimming removed 2 bases from V and 7 bases from J, with 6 bases in between. CDR3 length: 12 residues. The DNA of the CDR3 is TGCGCCAGCAGTGAGGGGAGCCAGCCCCAGCATTTT. It encodes CASSEGSQPQHF.

The gene calls are TRBV27 and TRBJ1-2, with TRBD1 as a possible D gene (6 bases). The V gene lost 1 base and the J gene lost 0 bases, with 18 bases spanning the gap. Germline lookup yields CDR1 MNHEY and CDR2 SMNVEV (reference sequence). The CDR3 runs to 18 residues. DNA for the CDR3: TGTGCCAGCAGTTTATTATACGGGGGGGCAGCTCCTAACTATGGCTACACCTTC. Translated, it gives CASSLLYGGAAPNYGYTF.

The chain is built from TRBV7-8 and TRBJ1-2; D remains unclear. From germline, CDR1 is SGHVS and CDR2 FQNEAQ. Deletions cut 5 bases from V and 7 bases from J, with 23 bases between. This CDR3 is 16 amino acids long. CDR3 sequence: CASSGRERTLLAGYTF. The CDR3 DNA reads TGTGCCAGCAGCGGTAGGGAGCGGACCCTCCTCGCTGGCTACACCTTC.

V gene TRBV5-4 combines with J gene TRBJ2-1; tentative D call: TRBD1 (5 bases). V was trimmed by 8 bases and J by 0 bases, leaving 12 bases between them. The CDR3 consists of 14 residues. The germline CDR1 and CDR2 sequences are SGHNT and YYREEE (reference sequence). The CDR3 protein is CASNDQGSYNEQFF. In nucleotides, the CDR3 is TGTGCCAGTAACGATCAGGGCTCCTACAATGAGCAGTTCTTC.

The V gene is TRBV11-2, the J gene TRBJ1-1; D is possibly TRBD1 (6 bases). V was clipped by 1 base and J by 4 bases, with 16 bases between them. Germline V lookup: CDR1 SGHAT, CDR2 FQNNGV. CDR3 length: 16 amino acids. CDR3 DNA sequence: TGTGCCAGCAGCTTAGTGGGCACACAGGGTGGCACTGAAGCTTTCTTT. Translating it yields CASSLVGTQGGTEAFF.

The chain is built from TRBV9 and TRBJ2-3; 9 bases map to TRBD1. This CDR3 contains 15 residues. V was pared by 3 bases and J by 4 bases, with 6 bases of the junction left unmatched. Germline CDR1 and CDR2: SGDLS and YYNGEE. The CDR3 DNA is TGTGCCAGCAGCGCCAATACAGGGGGCCCAGATACGCAGTATTTT. It codes for CASSANTGGPDTQYF.

This clone came up once. The V call is TRBV6-1, the J call TRBJ1-2, with TRBD1 matching over 7 bases. The V and J ends lost 0 bases and 4 bases, in that order; junction bases with no gene match: 5. CDR3 length: 15 amino acids. Germline V gene sequence: CDR1 MNHNS, CDR2 SASEGT. The CDR3 nucleotides read TGTGCCAGCAGTGAAGCGCACGGGGACAGCTATGGCTACACCTTC. Translation: CASSEAHGDSYGYTF.

The chain links TRBV20-1 to TRBJ2-2; a weak D match, TRBD2 (6 bases). The CDR3 is made up of 11 amino acids. Germline loops: CDR1 DFQATT, CDR2 SNEGSKA (reference sequence). The germline V and J ends were trimmed by 7 bases and 5 bases, with 8 bases remaining between them. The CDR3 is CSVGRTGELFF. CDR3 in DNA: TGCAGTGTCGGGAGAACCGGGGAGCTGTTTTTT.

The chain recombines TRBV5-1 with TRBJ2-2; possibly TRBD1 for D (6 bases). Germline loops: CDR1 SGHRS, CDR2 YFSETQ. The CDR3 has 15 residues. V was cut by 4 bases and J by 6 bases, with 16 bases left in between. In nucleotides, the CDR3 is TGCGCCAGCAGCATCACAGGGAATAACCCCGGGGAGCTGTTTTTT. Encoded protein: CASSITGNNPGELFF.

The chain recombines TRBV11-3 with TRBJ2-3; tentatively, D is TRBD2 (5 bases). This CDR3 is built from 14 residues. Trimming stripped 1 base from V and 4 bases from J, with 9 bases between. CDR1 is SGHNT and CDR2 is YENEEA in the germline V gene. CDR3 nucleotide sequence: TGTGCCAGCAGCTTAGCTAGCTTTCCAGATACGCAGTATTTT. Amino acids: CASSLASFPDTQYF.

On this clone: One junction end does not reproduce the germline sequence, and a read error may be involved. The rearrangement uses TRBV4-1 and TRBJ1-2; possible D gene TRBD1, 6 bases. The CDR3 has 17 amino acids. Germline lookup yields CDR1 MGHRA and CDR2 YSYEKL. DNA for the CDR3: TGCGCCAGCAGCCAAGATGCCGGACAGACATTTGACTATGGCTACCCCTTC. Encoded protein: CASSQDAGQTFDYGYPF.

The chain recombines TRBV28 with TRBJ2-7; D is ambiguous. The CDR3 is made up of 15 amino acids. With 2 bases removed from V and 2 bases from J, the gap between germline ends came to 13 bases. CDR1 and CDR2 from the germline V gene are MDHEN and SYDVKM. The DNA of the CDR3 is TGTGCCAGCAGTTTACAACCAGGTTGGGCCTACGAGCAGTACTTC. Translation gives CASSLQPGWAYEQYF.